This T cell receptor (beta chain) was sequenced for a study of glioma-infiltrating T cells. General observations from the study: CDR3 overlap between tissue and blood was very small. Tissue-blood divergence was below expectation in non-neoplastic patients, above in gliomas.

The iRepertoire nested amplicon-rescue multiplex PCR amplified TCR alpha and beta CDR3s from RNA. Input was 100-400 ng of tissue mRNA or PBMC total RNA. Via MiXCR, TCRdb re-called the multiplex PCR reads, giving one row per CDR3 protein. The sample contains approximately 93,000 distinct CDR3 sequences, roughly 40% of which appear only once. This clonotype was observed many times. The antigen remains unidentified. Trimming removed 3 bases at V and 2 bases at J, with 8 bases between. The CDR3 covers 14 residues. Germline V gives CDR1 MNHNS, CDR2 SASEGT. This receptor was obtained from a human donor with low-grade glioma or glioblastoma, undergoing nonglioma brain surgery, or in good health (not recorded which). Sequenced material: glioma tissue, nonneoplastic brain tissue, or PBMCs (not recorded which). The rearrangement joins TRBV6-1 to TRBJ1-5; TRBD1 might be the D (5 bases). The CDR3 coding sequence is TGTGCCAGCAGTGAGCAGGGTGGCAATCAGCCCCAGCATTTT. Amino acid sequence: CASSEQGGNQPQHF.